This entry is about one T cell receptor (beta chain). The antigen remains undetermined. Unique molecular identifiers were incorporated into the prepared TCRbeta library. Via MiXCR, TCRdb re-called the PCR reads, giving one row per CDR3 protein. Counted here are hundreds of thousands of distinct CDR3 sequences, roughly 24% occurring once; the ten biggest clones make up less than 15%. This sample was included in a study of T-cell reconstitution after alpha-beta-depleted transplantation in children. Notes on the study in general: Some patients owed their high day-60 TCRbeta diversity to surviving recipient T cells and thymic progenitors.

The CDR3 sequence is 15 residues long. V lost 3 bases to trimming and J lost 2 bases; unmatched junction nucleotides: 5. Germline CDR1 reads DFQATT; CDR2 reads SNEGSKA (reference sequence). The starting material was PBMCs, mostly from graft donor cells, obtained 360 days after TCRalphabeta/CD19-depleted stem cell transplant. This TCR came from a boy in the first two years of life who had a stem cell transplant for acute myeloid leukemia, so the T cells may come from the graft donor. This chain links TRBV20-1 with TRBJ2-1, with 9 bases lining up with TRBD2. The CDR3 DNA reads TGCAGTGCTAGCCCTAGCGGGGCACCCTACAATGAGCAGTTCTTC. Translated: CSASPSGAPYNEQFF.